This T cell receptor beta chain was sequenced in a study of blood T cells in healthy people across ages. Study-level points and caveats: Since the PBMCs were unsorted, naive and antigen-experienced cells could not be conclusively compared.

Germline V gene data show CDR1 as LGHDT and CDR2 as YNNKEL (reference sequence). The CDR3 consists of 16 residues. V trimming: 7 bases; J trimming: 3 bases; junction bases outside the gene matches: 13. A second PCR of 7 to 11 cycles used a sample-barcoded 5' primer and a J-beta primer mix. TCRdb reprocessed the 5' RACE reads via MiXCR and lists one record per CDR3 protein. Of approximately 820,000 distinct CDR3 sequences listed, 40% to 50% are singletons. Worth noting for this clonotype: Its antigen is not identified.

Sequencing used blood. This rearrangement joins TRBV3-1 to TRBJ1-1; 8 positions match TRBD1. The receptor was derived from a man in his fifties or sixties in good health. The CDR3 here is CASNPLGQGGYTEAFF. CDR3 DNA sequence: TGTGCCAGCAACCCCCTTGGACAGGGTGGTTACACTGAAGCTTTCTTT. Drawing the rest from reference TRBV3-1 and TRBJ1-1, the complete variable domain is DTAVSQTPKYLVTQMGNDKSIKCEQNLGHDTMYWYKQDSKKFLKIMFSYNNKELIINETVPNRFSPKSPDKAHLNLHINSLELGDSAVYFCASNPLGQGGYTEAFFGQGTRLTVV.